This T cell receptor beta chain stems from a study of blood T cell repertoires in COVID-19. Germline assignment: CDR1 SEHNR and CDR2 FQNEAQ (reference sequence). The CDR3 is made up of 14 amino acids. The junction had 3 bases not matched to a gene; V was cut back by 5 bases and J by 8 bases. Per the study methods: By means of reference gene primer amplification, nucleated cell counts were estimated. Assay used: immunoSEQ multiplex PCR; TCRdb lists only in-frame clones, some missing. V, J and clone size reflect that table, while D and trimming were determined from the DNA. This sample has 250,000 to 300,000 clones, with 70% to 90% found just once.

The chain is built from TRBV7-9 and TRBJ1-4; 12 bases line up with TRBD1. Sequencing input: peripheral blood. The origin of this receptor is a woman aged 70-85 years with acute or convalescent COVID-19. The CDR3 nucleotides are TGTGCCAGCAGCCAGGGGACAGGGGGCGAAAAACTGTTTTTT. Residues: CASSQGTGGEKLFF.